A selection of T cell receptor beta chains follows, all from one sample in a study of shared clonotypes between healthy human individuals. Clones were sequenced by immunoSEQ multiplex PCR, and TCRdb holds only the in-frame ones, with some missing. Altogether 450,000 to 550,000 clones are present, roughly 78% being singletons, with the ten largest covering roughly 13%. The sequencing input was PBMCs. The receptor source for this set is a woman between 40 and 55 years old in good health. Some clones in this sample may be carry-over from other donors' samples. Both conserved end residues are part of each CDR3. The D gene is left open where the match is weak.

D: TRBD2
J: TRBJ2-1
V: TRBV30
CDR3: CASRSGRASYNEQFF

D: .
J: TRBJ1-4
V: TRBV28
CDR3: CASTRAGVGYEKLFF

D: .
J: TRBJ2-7
V: TRBV9
CDR3: CASSVVPRAQYYEQYF

D: TRBD2
J: TRBJ2-7
V: TRBV2
CDR3: CASRISGSSYEQYF

D: TRBD1
J: TRBJ1-1
V: TRBV11-1
CDR3: CASSWAGTGGNTEAFF

D: TRBD2
J: TRBJ2-5
V: TRBV6-1
CDR3: CASRLVAGGETQYF

D: .
J: TRBJ2-7
V: TRBV5-5
CDR3: CASRKQGGAYEQYF

D: .
J: TRBJ2-1
V: TRBV6-5
CDR3: CASSLGPYNEQFF

D: TRBD2
J: TRBJ2-5
V: TRBV27
CDR3: CASSGVWGGQETQYF

D: .
J: TRBJ2-7
V: TRBV29-1
CDR3: CSVSSLAYEQYF

D: .
J: TRBJ2-2
V: TRBV7-7
CDR3: CASSSQVAGELFF

D: TRBD1
J: TRBJ2-2
V: TRBV7-2
CDR3: CASSFRDSSPGELFF

D: .
J: TRBJ2-7
V: TRBV7-8
CDR3: CASSLVGLHEQYF

D: TRBD2
J: TRBJ2-5
V: TRBV5-8
CDR3: CASSTYLAGGRETQYF

D: .
J: TRBJ1-2
V: TRBV28
CDR3: CASTEENYGYTF

D: .
J: TRBJ2-7
V: TRBV2
CDR3: CASSELSGDEQYF

D: TRBD2
J: TRBJ2-1
V: TRBV9
CDR3: CASSVEGGRYNEQFF

D: .
J: TRBJ1-4
V: TRBV9
CDR3: CASSAAPNEKLFF

D: TRBD2
J: TRBJ2-5
V: TRBV5-1
CDR3: CASSTSRGMETQYF

D: TRBD1
J: TRBJ1-2
V: TRBV5-4
CDR3: CASSLVGQINYGYTF

D: .
J: TRBJ2-7
V: TRBV6-5
CDR3: CASSYPAVHSYEQYF

D: .
J: TRBJ2-5
V: TRBV7-8
CDR3: CASSSRETQYF

D: TRBD2
J: TRBJ2-7
V: TRBV9
CDR3: CASSVGGAGAYEQYF

D: TRBD1
J: TRBJ2-3
V: TRBV10-2
CDR3: CASRLTGGIGTDTQYF

D: .
J: TRBJ2-1
V: TRBV6-1
CDR3: CASSFQYNEQFF

D: .
J: TRBJ2-1
V: TRBV2
CDR3: CASRSDRTRPSGDNEQFF

D: .
J: .
V: TRBV7-9
CDR3: CASSSEGRPHEQYF

D: .
J: TRBJ2-7
V: TRBV5-1
CDR3: CASSKTGVQYEQYF

D: TRBD2
J: TRBJ2-2
V: TRBV11-2
CDR3: CASSLVGLAGTTGELFF

D: .
J: TRBJ1-4
V: TRBV6-6
CDR3: CASVRAATNEKLFF

D: .
J: TRBJ2-4
V: TRBV27
CDR3: CASSARLGTAKNIQYF

D: .
J: TRBJ1-1
V: TRBV6-6
CDR3: CASSTLGVREAFF

D: .
J: TRBJ1-5
V: TRBV19
CDR3: CASSDRDGHQPQHF

D: TRBD1
J: TRBJ1-6
V: TRBV5-1
CDR3: CASSLGGQGRSPLHF

D: .
J: TRBJ1-2
V: TRBV2
CDR3: CASTPSSGRLIGYTF

D: TRBD1
J: TRBJ1-6
V: TRBV5-4
CDR3: CASSKETGGSPLHF

D: TRBD2
J: TRBJ2-7
V: TRBV28
CDR3: CASSHGISGSLTYEQYF

D: .
J: TRBJ2-3
V: TRBV7-2
CDR3: CASSLSGDTQYF

D: .
J: TRBJ1-2
V: TRBV2
CDR3: CASSEVPFSGGYTF

D: .
J: TRBJ2-1
V: TRBV27
CDR3: CASSLSQTGINEQFF

D: TRBD2
J: TRBJ2-3
V: TRBV23-1
CDR3: CASSQSGGTPEGAADTQYF

D: TRBD1
J: TRBJ2-7
V: TRBV5-6
CDR3: CASSPGQGSYEQYF

D: .
J: TRBJ1-3
V: TRBV7-6
CDR3: CASSPTGQSSGNTIYF

D: TRBD1
J: TRBJ2-7
V: TRBV2
CDR3: CASSRDRLYEQYF

D: .
J: TRBJ1-5
V: TRBV7-6
CDR3: CASSLGGHRAQHF